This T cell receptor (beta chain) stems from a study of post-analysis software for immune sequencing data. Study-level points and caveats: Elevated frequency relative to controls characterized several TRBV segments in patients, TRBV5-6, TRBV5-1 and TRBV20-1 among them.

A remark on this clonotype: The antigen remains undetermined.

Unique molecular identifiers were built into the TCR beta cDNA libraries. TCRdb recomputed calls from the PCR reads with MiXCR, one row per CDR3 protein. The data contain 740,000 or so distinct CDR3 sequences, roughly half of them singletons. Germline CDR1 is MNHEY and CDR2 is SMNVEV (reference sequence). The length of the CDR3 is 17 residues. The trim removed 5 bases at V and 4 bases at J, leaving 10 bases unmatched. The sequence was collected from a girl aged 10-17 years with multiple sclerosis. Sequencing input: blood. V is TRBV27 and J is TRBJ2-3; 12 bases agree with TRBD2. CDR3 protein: CASSTLAGGQGADTQYF. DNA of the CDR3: TGTGCCAGCAGTACCCTAGCGGGGGGGCAAGGAGCAGATACGCAGTATTTT.